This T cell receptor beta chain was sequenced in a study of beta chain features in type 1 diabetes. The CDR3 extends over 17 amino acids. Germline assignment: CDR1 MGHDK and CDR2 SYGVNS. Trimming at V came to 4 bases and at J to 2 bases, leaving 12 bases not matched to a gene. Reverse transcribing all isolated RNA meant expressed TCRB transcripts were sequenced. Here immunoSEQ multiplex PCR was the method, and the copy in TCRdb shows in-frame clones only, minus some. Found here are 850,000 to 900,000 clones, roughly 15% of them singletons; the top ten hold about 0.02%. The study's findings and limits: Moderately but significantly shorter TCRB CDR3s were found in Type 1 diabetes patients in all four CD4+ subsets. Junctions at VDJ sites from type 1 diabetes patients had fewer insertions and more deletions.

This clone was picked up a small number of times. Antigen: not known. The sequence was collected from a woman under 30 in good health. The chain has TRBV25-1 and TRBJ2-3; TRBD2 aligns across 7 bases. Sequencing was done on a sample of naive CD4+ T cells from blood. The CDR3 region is CASSGTGGRRDTDTQYF. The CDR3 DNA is TGTGCCAGCAGTGGAACTGGCGGGAGACGGGACACAGATACGCAGTATTTT. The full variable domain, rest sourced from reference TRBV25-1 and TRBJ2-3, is EADIYQTPRYLVIGTGKKITLECSQTMGHDKMYWYQQDPGMELHLIHYSYGVNSTEKGDLSSESTVSRIRTEHFPLTLESARPSHTSQYLCASSGTGGRRDTDTQYFGPGTRLTVL.